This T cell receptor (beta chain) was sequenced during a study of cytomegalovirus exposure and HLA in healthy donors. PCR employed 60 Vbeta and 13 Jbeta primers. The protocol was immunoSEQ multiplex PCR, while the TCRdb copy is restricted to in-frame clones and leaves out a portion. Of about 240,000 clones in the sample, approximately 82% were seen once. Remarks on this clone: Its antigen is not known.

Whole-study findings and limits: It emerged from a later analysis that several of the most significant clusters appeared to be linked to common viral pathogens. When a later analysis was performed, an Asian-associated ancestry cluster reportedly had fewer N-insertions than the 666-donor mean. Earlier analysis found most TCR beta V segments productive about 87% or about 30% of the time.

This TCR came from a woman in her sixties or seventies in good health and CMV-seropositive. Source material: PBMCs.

The CDR3 reads CATTSRGGMNNEQFF. CDR3 DNA: TGTGCCACCACTTCTCGAGGGGGTATGAACAATGAGCAGTTCTTC. The chain is built from TRBV27 and TRBJ2-1; possibly TRBD1 for D (6 bases). Germline loops: CDR1 MNHEY, CDR2 SMNVEV (reference sequence). This CDR3 region has 15 residues. Trimming took off 10 bases at V and 5 bases at J, with 21 bases between the two ends.